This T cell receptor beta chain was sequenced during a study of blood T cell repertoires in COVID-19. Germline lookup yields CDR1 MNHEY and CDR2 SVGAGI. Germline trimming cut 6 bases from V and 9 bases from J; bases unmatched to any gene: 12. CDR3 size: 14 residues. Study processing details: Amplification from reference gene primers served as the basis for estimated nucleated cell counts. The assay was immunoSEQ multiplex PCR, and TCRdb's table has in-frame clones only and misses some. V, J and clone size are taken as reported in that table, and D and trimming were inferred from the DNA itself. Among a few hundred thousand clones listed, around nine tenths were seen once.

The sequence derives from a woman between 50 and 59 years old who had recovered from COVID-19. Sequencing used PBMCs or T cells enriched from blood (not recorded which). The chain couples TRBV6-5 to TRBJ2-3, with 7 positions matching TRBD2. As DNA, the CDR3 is TGTGCCAGCAGGTCTCCGGGACTATCAGGCACGCAGTATTTT. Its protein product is CASRSPGLSGTQYF.